A single sample is the source of the 13 T cell receptor beta chains below, sequenced in a study of T cells in Graves' hyperthyroidism and ophthalmopathy. What was amplified from RNA transcripts were TCR beta CDR3 regions. Initially, a first-round RT-PCR of the TCR CDR3 employed the HTBI primer set. MiXCR was run by TCRdb on the multiplex PCR reads, yielding one entry per CDR3 protein. The sample lists 210,000 or so distinct CDR3 sequences, approximately 17% seen once, with roughly 50% in the top ten. Sequenced sample: blood. The receptors stem from a man aged 50-59 years with Graves' hyperthyroidism.

The chain joins TRBV5-4 to TRBJ2-7; TRBD2 matches 9 bases. J lost 5 bases, V lost 0 bases, and 3 bases had no gene match. The V gene's germline CDR1 is SGHNT and CDR2 YYREEE (reference sequence). The CDR3 loop spans 14 amino acids. CDR3 amino acids: CASSLGGTSNEQYF. The CDR3 DNA follows: TGTGCCAGCAGCTTGGGGGGGACTAGCAACGAGCAGTACTTC.

This clonotype came up many times. The rearrangement uses TRBV4-1 and TRBJ2-5; D is unclear. Trimming stripped 1 base from V and 2 bases from J, with 8 bases between. Germline V gives CDR1 MGHRA, CDR2 YSYEKL. The CDR3 runs to 14 residues. The DNA for the CDR3 is TGCGCCAGCAGCCAAGGTGGGCTTCAAGAGACCCAGTACTTC. This gives the protein CASSQGGLQETQYF.

The rearrangement uses TRBV10-3 and TRBJ2-3; TRBD2 is a possible D gene (6 bases). The CDR3 length is 16 residues. Trimming removed 9 bases from V and 3 bases from J, with 22 bases in between. CDR1 and CDR2 from the germline V gene are ENHRY and SYGVKD. The CDR3 coding sequence is TGTGCCATTACCTCGGAGTTAGCGGCCGGGACAGATACGCAGTATTTT. It encodes CAITSELAAGTDTQYF.

The V call is TRBV28, the J call TRBJ1-1; D call uncertain. CDR3 length equals 16 residues. Per germline, CDR1 MDHEN and CDR2 SYDVKM. V was trimmed by 5 bases and J by 0 bases, leaving 16 bases between them. CDR3 coding DNA: TGTGCCAGCAGTGAATTGGCAGTCTTTTTGAACACTGAAGCTTTCTTT. Translating it yields CASSELAVFLNTEAFF.

The genes are TRBV19 and TRBJ2-5; D remains unclear. This CDR3 spans 13 amino acids. The V end was cut by 4 bases, the J end by 3 bases, with 9 bases between. Germline V lookup: CDR1 LNHDA, CDR2 SQIVND (reference sequence). This CDR3 reads CASSTVQEETQYF. CDR3 DNA: TGTGCCAGTAGTACCGTCCAAGAAGAGACCCAGTACTTC.

This clonotype was counted ten times or more. The J gene is TRBJ2-7, the V gene TRBV29-1; 10 bases fit TRBD1. V lost 6 bases to trimming and J lost 4 bases; unmatched junction nucleotides: 12. CDR3 size: 15 residues. From germline, CDR1 is SQVTM and CDR2 ANQGSEA. CDR3 DNA sequence: TGCAGCGTCACAACACCGGGACAGGGGATATACGAGCAGTACTTC. Translating gives CSVTTPGQGIYEQYF.

This clonotype was seen only a few times. One end of the junction is discordant with germline, which a read error may explain. This sequence joins TRBV2 and TRBJ1-2; D unclear. The CDR3 is 14 amino acids. Germline-derived CDR1 and CDR2 are SNHLY and FYNNEI. CDR3 nucleotides: TGTGCCAGCAGAACAGCGATTGGGTTTTATGACTACACCTTC. It encodes CASRTAIGFYDYTF.

This clonotype was seen only a few times. CDR3 region: CASSSSPNTEAFF. For the CDR3, the DNA is TGTGCCAGCAGCTCTTCTCCGAACACTGAAGCTTTCTTT. The genes are TRBV7-3 and TRBJ1-1; D ambiguous. The CDR3 is 13 residues long. Looked up from germline, CDR1 is SGHTA and CDR2 is FQGTGA. V lost 4 bases and J 1 base, leaving 7 bases between the germline ends.

This clonotype was seen only a few times. The rearrangement joins TRBV14 to TRBJ1-1; D not resolved. Germline CDR1 and CDR2: SGHDN and FVKESK. This CDR3 comprises 15 residues. V lost 4 bases and J 4 bases, leaving 16 bases between the germline ends. DNA for the CDR3: TGTGCCAGCAGCCGGCAACACCTCTCGGCCACTGAAGCTTTCTTT. As protein: CASSRQHLSATEAFF.

The rearrangement uses TRBV2 and TRBJ1-2; no clear D. V dropped 8 bases and J dropped 4 bases, with 17 bases sitting between them. Germline V lookup: CDR1 SNHLY, CDR2 FYNNEI. The CDR3 runs to 14 residues. CDR3 loop: CASPQEKNSYGYTF. The CDR3 DNA follows: TGTGCCAGCCCGCAGGAAAAAAACTCCTATGGCTACACCTTC. The complete variable domain, with remaining parts taken from reference TRBV2 and TRBJ1-2, reads EPEVTQTPSHQVTQMGQEVILRCVPISNHLYFYWYRQILGQKVEFLVSFYNNEISEKSEIFDDQFSVERPDGSNFTLKIRSTKLEDSAMYFCASPQEKNSYGYTFGSGTRLTVV.

The chain recombines TRBV5-1 with TRBJ2-3; 8 nucleotides line up with TRBD2. Germline V lookup: CDR1 SGHRS, CDR2 YFSETQ. The CDR3 extends over 15 amino acids. Germline trimming cut 4 bases from V and 4 bases from J; bases unmatched to any gene: 8. The CDR3 DNA reads as TGCGCCAGCAGCAAGGGACTAGGAGCAGCAGATACGCAGTATTTT. Translating gives CASSKGLGAADTQYF.

This clonotype was counted only a few times. At one of its ends the junction is not consistent with the germline gene, which may arise from a read error. The genes are TRBV19 and TRBJ2-2; D is perhaps TRBD2 (5 bases). CDR3 length: 16 residues. CDR1 LNHDA and CDR2 SQIVND come from the germline V gene (reference sequence). Written as DNA, the CDR3 is TGTGCCAGTAGTATACCCCGTCTTGGTGCCACCGGGGAGCTGCTTTTT. Translated: CASSIPRLGATGELLF.

Points on this clonotype: A much larger clone lies a single base off, so this may be a read error. The chain has TRBV20-1 and TRBJ2-5; tentative D call: TRBD2 (6 bases). The CDR3 consists of 13 residues. Germline V gives CDR1 DFQATT, CDR2 SNEGSKA (reference sequence). CDR3 region: CSARVGGKETQHF. CDR3 nucleotide sequence: TGCAGTGCTAGAGTCGGCGGGAAGGAGACCCAGCACTTC.